A selection of T cell receptor beta chains follows, all from one sample in a study of OX40 agonist ivuxolimab in advanced cancers. The assay was immunoSEQ multiplex PCR, and TCRdb's table has in-frame clones only and misses some. The sample has fewer than 110,000 clones, under 95% seen once. Sequenced material: CD4+ or CD8+ T cells sorted from blood, taken in a trial of the OX40 agonist ivuxolimab. All receptors derive from an adult with an advanced solid tumor such as melanoma, head and neck, liver or kidney cancer. Each CDR3 is given with its conserved first and last residue. Each record gives: J gene, D gene, clone size, V gene, CDR3 protein, CDR3 DNA. A D gene is named only where the DNA matches it firmly. Some rows have no size entry. The others give once, few or many, or a class for an expanded clone.

>TRBJ1-6|NA|once|TRBV2
CASSDPGNSPLHF
TGTGCCAGCAGTGACCCGGGAAATTCACCCCTCCACTTT
>TRBJ1-1|NA|NA|TRBV7-2
CASSLGWPGNTEAFF
TGTGCCAGCAGCTTAGGGTGGCCGGGGAACACTGAAGCTTTCTTT
>TRBJ2-7|NA|NA|TRBV11-1
CASSLGHGSYEQYF
TGTGCCAGCAGCTTAGGTCACGGCTCCTACGAGCAGTACTTC
>TRBJ1-1|NA|NA|TRBV21-1
CASSKDAGGNTEAFF
TGTGCCAGCAGCAAAGACGCAGGGGGCAACACTGAAGCTTTCTTT
>TRBJ2-3|NA|NA|TRBV27
CASSLPGSTDTQYF
TGTGCCAGCAGTCTCCCCGGGAGCACAGATACGCAGTATTTT
>TRBJ2-7|TRBD1|NA|TRBV6-1
CASSEVDRGWEQYF
TGTGCCAGCAGTGAAGTTGACAGGGGCTGGGAGCAGTACTTC
>TRBJ1-1|NA|NA|TRBV4-1
CASSPHREGNTEAFF
TGCGCCAGCAGCCCCCACAGGGAGGGGAACACTGAAGCTTTCTTT
>TRBJ1-5|NA|NA|TRBV7-6
CASSSYSNQPQHF
TGTGCCAGCAGCTCCTATAGCAATCAGCCCCAGCATTTT
>TRBJ2-7|TRBD1|NA|TRBV6-1
CASSSYRGTYEQYF
TGTGCCAGCAGTTCCTACAGGGGTACCTACGAGCAGTACTTC
>TRBJ1-2|TRBD1|NA|TRBV5-1
CASSSSPGQQSNYGYTF
TGCGCCAGCAGCTCATCCCCGGGACAGCAATCTAACTATGGCTACACCTTC